The entry below gives a single T cell receptor (beta chain) sequence along with its context. Its antigen is as yet unknown. Amplified regions were TCR beta CDR3 sequences from RNA transcripts. With the HTBI primer set, the TCR CDR3 went through a first round of RT-PCR. TCRdb used MiXCR to reprocess the multiplex PCR reads, holding one entry per CDR3 protein. The sample includes around 440,000 distinct CDR3 sequences, less than 20% seen only once; the top ten take roughly 14%. Stable Graves' hyperthyroidism denoted no ophthalmopathy progression over 18 months. The data are from a study of T cells in Graves' hyperthyroidism and ophthalmopathy. Study results and caveats: Ophthalmopathy and stable hyperthyroidism were separated by a 13 V-J model.

The TCR originated in a woman between 18 and 30 years old with Graves' hyperthyroidism. Sequenced: blood.

CDR3 sequence: CASSLIWRGPSKNIQYF. The CDR3 nucleotides are TGCGCCAGCAGCTTGATTTGGCGGGGGCCTAGCAAAAACATTCAGTACTTC. The chain recombines TRBV5-1 with TRBJ2-4, with TRBD2 as a possible D gene (7 bases). CDR1 and CDR2 (germline): SGHRS, YFSETQ. The CDR3 has 17 amino acids. Trimming removed 1 base from V and 3 bases from J, with 17 bases in between.